Shown below are 20 T cell receptor beta chains from a single sample sequenced in a study of T cell responses to AZD1222 COVID-19 vaccine. TCRdb's copy holds only in-frame clones and misses some; the assay was immunoSEQ multiplex PCR. The data show 130,000 or so clones, with 90% seen just once and 6% to 9% held by the top ten. Sequencing was performed on peripheral blood, taken on day 0 of AZD1222 vaccination. The origin of the receptors is an adult in good health.

The chain joins TRBV29-1 to TRBJ1-1; D may be TRBD1 (5 bases). The CDR3 has 16 amino acids. From germline, CDR1 is SQVTM and CDR2 ANQGSEA. Trimming removed 7 bases from V and 4 bases from J, with 25 bases in between. The CDR3 DNA is TGCAGCGCCGCCCTTGGGGGGTCCCCCGGGGGCACTGAAGCTTTCTTT. Translated, it gives CSAALGGSPGGTEAFF. Full variable domain (rest looked up from reference TRBV29-1 and TRBJ1-1): SAVISQKPSRDICQRGTSLTIQCQVDSQVTMMFWYRQQPGQSLTLIATANQGSEATYESGFVIDKFPISRPNLTFSTLTVSNMSPEDSSIYLCSAALGGSPGGTEAFFGQGTRLTVV.

The rearrangement links TRBV28 to TRBJ1-5; the D gene is possibly TRBD1 (6 bases). The length of the CDR3 is 12 residues. V shed 6 bases and J shed 9 bases, with 12 bases lying between them. Germline CDR1 and CDR2: MDHEN and SYDVKM. As DNA, the CDR3 is TGTGCCAGCAGATCACGGGGGGCGCCCCAGCATTTT. Translation gives CASRSRGAPQHF.

The genes are TRBV7-6 and TRBJ1-4; D remains ambiguous. Germline V gene data show CDR1 as SGHVS and CDR2 as FNYEAQ. There are 15 residues in the CDR3. The V end was cut by 2 bases, the J end by 0 bases, with 7 bases between. CDR3 in amino acids: CASSLIWATNEKLFF. DNA of the CDR3: TGTGCCAGCAGCTTAATCTGGGCAACTAATGAAAAACTGTTTTTT.

The chain's CDR3 is CASSLAGNSPLHF. CDR3 DNA sequence: TGTGCCAGCAGCTTAGCGGGGAATTCACCCCTCCACTTT. V gene TRBV7-2 combines with J gene TRBJ1-6; D not certain. This CDR3 is 13 amino acids long. Germline V CDR1 and CDR2: SGHTA, FQGNSA. V gave up 0 bases and J gave up 7 bases, with 4 bases separating them.

The rearrangement uses TRBV11-2 and TRBJ1-2; 10 bases line up with TRBD1. CDR1 and CDR2 from the germline V gene are SGHAT and FQNNGV. V trimming: 5 bases; J trimming: 8 bases; junction bases outside the gene matches: 8. CDR3 length: 14 residues. The CDR3 DNA reads as TGTGCCAGCAGCGCCCGACAGGGGGCTGACGGCTACACCTTC. Protein product: CASSARQGADGYTF.

The chain carries TRBV2 and TRBJ2-2; TRBD1 agrees at 8 bases. CDR3 length: 13 amino acids. The germline CDR1 and CDR2 sequences are SNHLY and FYNNEI. V was clipped by 6 bases and J by 5 bases; unmatched bases: 2. The CDR3: CASRRTGTGELFF. The CDR3 DNA reads as TGTGCCAGCAGGCGGACAGGGACCGGGGAGCTGTTTTTT.

In its sample, this clone ranks as medium-sized. The chain uses TRBV14 and TRBJ1-1; 9 positions agree with TRBD1. CDR3 length equals 18 residues. V lost 2 bases and J lost 4; bases outside the gene matches: 14. Germline CDR1 is SGHDN and CDR2 is FVKESK. CDR3 in amino acids: CASSQSGTGSLLGTEAFF. The CDR3 bases are TGTGCCAGCAGCCAATCCGGGACAGGGTCCCTGCTGGGCACTGAAGCTTTCTTT.

The chain is built from TRBV4-1 and TRBJ1-6; D unresolved. The CDR3 sequence is 15 residues long. V dropped 5 bases and J dropped 5 bases, with 13 bases sitting between them. Germline CDR1 MGHRA, CDR2 YSYEKL. The CDR3: CASSSGRSNNSPLHF. The CDR3 DNA is TGCGCCAGCAGCTCCGGGCGGTCTAATAATTCACCCCTCCACTTT.

The genes are TRBV28 and TRBJ1-5; TRBD1 might be the D (5 bases). The CDR3 has 16 amino acids. V lost 7 bases and J 5 bases, leaving 21 bases between the germline ends. Germline CDR1 and CDR2: MDHEN and SYDVKM. CDR3 loop: CASIGRYLGGDQPQHF. CDR3 bases: TGTGCCAGCATCGGAAGGTATTTGGGGGGAGATCAGCCCCAGCATTTT.

V and J are TRBV6-5 and TRBJ1-1; D not resolved. This CDR3 is 15 amino acids long. Trimming stripped 0 bases from V and 4 bases from J, with 12 bases between. Germline-derived CDR1 and CDR2 are MNHEY and SVGAGI. CDR3 amino acids: CASSYSKMGSTEAFF. CDR3 coding DNA: TGTGCCAGCAGTTACTCGAAGATGGGGAGCACTGAAGCTTTCTTT.

This clone occurred a few times. J is TRBJ2-2 and V is TRBV7-9, with no clear D. V gave up 3 bases and J gave up 2 bases, with 19 bases separating them. The CDR3 consists of 18 residues. CDR1 SEHNR and CDR2 FQNEAQ come from the germline V gene (reference sequence). CDR3 in amino acids: CASSLTESPSGNTGELFF. CDR3 coding DNA: TGTGCCAGCAGCTTGACGGAAAGCCCTAGTGGAAACACCGGGGAGCTGTTTTTT. Combining the CDR3 with reference TRBV7-9 and TRBJ2-2 gives the whole variable domain DTGVSQNPRHKITKRGQNVTFRCDPISEHNRLYWYRQTLGQGPEFLTYFQNEAQLEKSRLLSDRFSAERPKGSFSTLEIQRTEQGDSAMYLCASSLTESPSGNTGELFFGEGSRLTVL.

The V gene is TRBV10-2, the J gene TRBJ1-6, with no clear D. The V gene lost 6 bases and the J gene lost 8 bases, with 8 bases spanning the gap. Germline lookup yields CDR1 WSHSY and CDR2 SAAADI. The CDR3 contains 12 residues. CDR3 nucleotides: TGCGCCAGCAGGGACGGATATTCACCCCTCCACTTT. Encoded protein: CASRDGYSPLHF.

The J gene is TRBJ1-2, the V gene TRBV19; the match to TRBD1 covers 10 bases. The CDR3 runs to 15 residues. Germline CDR1 LNHDA, CDR2 SQIVND (reference sequence). The ends lost 6 bases at V and 5 bases at J; junction bases unmatched: 9. CDR3 sequence: CASRSPDRGTYGYTF. CDR3 nucleotides: TGTGCCAGTAGATCACCGGACAGGGGGACATATGGCTACACCTTC.

The rearrangement links TRBV10-3 to TRBJ1-2; the D gene is possibly TRBD1 (6 bases). The CDR3 loop spans 11 amino acids. Germline V gene lookup returns CDR1 ENHRY and CDR2 SYGVKD. The germline V and J ends were trimmed by 11 bases and 4 bases, with 11 bases remaining between them. The DNA of the CDR3 is TGTGCCGTCGGGGACACCTATGGCTACACCTTC. This codes for CAVGDTYGYTF.

The chain recombines TRBV10-3 with TRBJ2-7; D unclear. The CDR3 spans 14 residues. Germline values: CDR1 ENHRY, CDR2 SYGVKD. With 10 bases removed from V and 6 bases from J, the gap between germline ends came to 22 bases. CDR3 DNA sequence: TGTGCCACCCTGGGAACCAGCGTTCACGTCGAGCAGTACTTC. Translating it yields CATLGTSVHVEQYF.

The gene calls are TRBV21-1 and TRBJ2-5. TRBV21-1 is recorded as a pseudogene. This CDR3 region has 14 residues. In DNA form, the CDR3 reads TGTGCCACCAGCTCCCGGACGGGCCAAGAGACCCAGTACTTC. Encoded protein: CATSSRTGQETQYF.

The chain carries TRBV9 and TRBJ2-3; 7 nucleotides line up with TRBD2. Germline assignment: CDR1 SGDLS and CDR2 YYNGEE. The CDR3 totals 16 residues. V lost 0 bases to trimming and J lost 5 bases; unmatched junction nucleotides: 9. The CDR3: CASSVDGWGGRDTQYF. Written as DNA, the CDR3 is TGTGCCAGCAGCGTAGATGGCTGGGGAGGGAGAGATACGCAGTATTTT.

The rearrangement joins TRBV3-1 (or the pseudogene TRBV3-2) to TRBJ2-4; D ambiguous. The V end lost 0 bases, the J end lost 0 bases, and 12 bases lay between the germline ends. The CDR3 length is 17 residues. Germline CDR1 reads LGHDT; CDR2 reads YNNKEL (reference sequence). Here the CDR3 reads CASSQDLGPQAKNIQYF. The DNA of the CDR3 is TGTGCCAGCAGCCAAGATTTGGGTCCACAAGCCAAAAACATTCAGTACTTC.

This sequence joins TRBV3-1 (or the pseudogene TRBV3-2) and TRBJ2-2; perhaps D is TRBD1 or TRBD2 (6 bases each). V gave up 4 bases and J gave up 0 bases, with 18 bases separating them. The V gene's germline CDR1 is LGHDT and CDR2 YNNKEL (reference sequence). This CDR3 region has 18 residues. The CDR3 DNA is TGTGCCAGCAGCCCTTGGGGGGCCAGCGCGGCGAACACCGGGGAGCTGTTTTTT. Translating gives CASSPWGASAANTGELFF.

The genes are TRBV3-1 (or the pseudogene TRBV3-2) and TRBJ1-2; D unresolved. Germline CDR1 reads LGHDT; CDR2 reads YNNKEL (reference sequence). The CDR3 has 14 residues. Trimming stripped 0 bases from V and 7 bases from J, with 12 bases between. The DNA for the CDR3 is TGTGCCAGCAGCCAAGATGCGGGAAGTGTTGGCTACACCTTC. Translation gives CASSQDAGSVGYTF.